One T cell receptor (beta chain) is described in this entry. What it binds is not known. The data derive from a study of siplizumab effects on memory and regulatory T cells. Study-level points and caveats: Confirmation that proliferating Tregs from siplizumab cultures had suppressive function was not obtained. Siplizumab gave mappable alloreactive CD4+ clones an average Treg-derived fraction of approximately 64%, against over 25% in controls.

J was trimmed by 5 bases and V by 4 bases; bases with no gene match: 3. Looked up from germline, CDR1 is SGDLS and CDR2 is YYNGEE. This CDR3 contains 13 residues. TCRdb's table, derived via immunoSEQ multiplex PCR, lists solely in-frame clones and lacks some. In the table there are about 100,000 clones, 80% to 95% of which are singletons. The clonotype comes from a human donor in good health. Input material: CD4+ T cells sorted from blood. V is TRBV9 and J is TRBJ1-1; 9 nucleotides align to TRBD1. The CDR3 protein is CASSLDRGTEAFF. The CDR3 DNA follows: TGTGCCAGCAGCTTGGACAGGGGAACTGAAGCTTTCTTT.